These 20 T cell receptor beta chains came from one sample sequenced in a study of beta chain features in type 1 diabetes. The investigators reverse transcribed all of the isolated RNA, so they sequenced expressed TCRB transcripts. Measured with immunoSEQ multiplex PCR; TCRdb has only the in-frame clones, and not every one. The sample carries over 150,000 clones, approximately 13% recorded once. Material for sequencing was central memory CD4+ T cells from blood. All receptors come from a woman under 30 in good health.

The V call is TRBV25-1, the J call TRBJ2-7; D possibly corresponds to TRBD2 (5 bases). V lost 4 bases and J 6 bases, leaving 13 bases between the germline ends. The CDR3 length is 13 residues. Germline V CDR1 and CDR2: MGHDK, SYGVNS. The CDR3 nucleotides read TGTGCCAGCAGTGGACTACCTCGGAGCGAGCAGTACTTC. Encoded protein: CASSGLPRSEQYF.

This chain uses TRBV28 with TRBJ2-7; 7 bases are shared with TRBD2. V shed 4 bases, J shed 6 bases, and the junction held 15 bases outside the gene matches. From germline, CDR1 is MDHEN and CDR2 SYDVKM. The length of the CDR3 is 16 residues. The CDR3 bases are TGTGCCAGCAGTTCCACAAGTAGCGGGCATTCGGGCGAGCAGTACTTC. This translates into CASSSTSSGHSGEQYF.

The J gene is TRBJ2-5, the V gene TRBV5-4; D call uncertain. Germline V gives CDR1 SGHNT, CDR2 YYREEE (reference sequence). The CDR3 covers 15 residues. Trimming stripped 4 bases from V and 2 bases from J, with 15 bases between. CDR3: CASSPSVRSQETQYF. The CDR3 coding sequence is TGTGCCAGCAGCCCTTCGGTGAGGTCGCAAGAGACCCAGTACTTC.

This clone was observed a few times. The V gene is TRBV5-1, the J gene TRBJ2-1; 8 nucleotides match TRBD2. Germline CDR1 is SGHRS and CDR2 is YFSETQ. This CDR3 has 17 residues. Trimming took 0 bases from V and 7 from J; bases not matched to a gene: 12. CDR3 DNA sequence: TGCGCCAGCAGCTTGGCAGGGAGCGGGAGTGCGGGTAATGAGCAGTTCTTC. Translated: CASSLAGSGSAGNEQFF.

As to this clone: This CDR3 is also generated by other DNA sequences in the sample. The J gene is TRBJ1-1, the V gene TRBV30, with a tentative D call TRBD1 (5 bases). This CDR3 has 12 amino acids. CDR1 is GTSNPN, CDR2 SVGIG, per germline (reference sequence). The ends were cut back, 0 bases at V and 5 bases at J, with 7 bases in the middle. CDR3 DNA sequence: TGTGCCTGGAGTGTACCAGGGACTGAAGCTTTCTTT. Its protein product is CAWSVPGTEAFF. The variable domain in full, with the rest retrieved from reference TRBV30 and TRBJ1-1, is SQTIHQWPATLVQPVGSPLSLECTVEGTSNPNLYWYRQAAGRGLQLLFYSVGIGQISSEVPQNLSASRPQDRQFILSSKKLLLSDSGFYLCAWSVPGTEAFFGQGTRLTVV.

The J gene is TRBJ2-1, the V gene TRBV7-9, with no clear D. Germline V CDR1 and CDR2: SEHNR, FQNEAQ (reference sequence). The CDR3 runs 17 residues. Between the trimmed V and J ends, which lost 4 bases and 6 bases, there was a span of 22 bases. CDR3 in amino acids: CASSSRMTRMGGNEQFF. CDR3 DNA: TGTGCCAGCAGCTCCCGAATGACGCGGATGGGTGGCAATGAGCAGTTCTTC.

This clone was seen a handful of times. The chain uses TRBV29-1 and TRBJ2-3, with 11 bases identical to TRBD1. Germline assignment: CDR1 SQVTM and CDR2 ANQGSEA. The CDR3 is made up of 13 amino acids. V shed 7 bases and J 4 bases; nucleotides not matched to a gene: 4. CDR3 in DNA: TGCAGCGAAGGGACAGGGGGAGCAGATACGCAGTATTTT. It specifies CSEGTGGADTQYF.

The V gene is TRBV9, the J gene TRBJ2-3, with 13 bases aligning to TRBD2. Germline CDR1 SGDLS, CDR2 YYNGEE. The CDR3 is made up of 16 amino acids. V trimming: 4 bases; J trimming: 4 bases; junction bases outside the gene matches: 6. The CDR3 DNA reads TGTGCCAGCAGCCTTACTAGCGGGAGGGCCCCAGATACGCAGTATTTT. As protein: CASSLTSGRAPDTQYF.

The rearrangement links TRBV4-3 to TRBJ2-3, with 12 bases aligning to TRBD2. The germline V gene has CDR1 LGHNA and CDR2 YSLEER. This CDR3 has 20 amino acids. V gave up 0 bases and J gave up 4 bases; unmatched junction bases: 14. Here the CDR3 reads CASSQEGVASGRVSADTQYF. The CDR3, as DNA: TGCGCCAGCAGCCAAGAGGGGGTGGCTAGCGGGAGGGTTAGCGCAGATACGCAGTATTTT.

This clone has more than one count but fewer than ten. The J gene is TRBJ2-7, the V gene TRBV16; D might be TRBD2 (6 bases). With 0 bases removed from V and 0 bases from J, the gap between germline ends came to 12 bases. CDR3 length: 16 amino acids. From germline, CDR1 is KGHSY and CDR2 FQNENV. CDR3 protein: CASSQSEGISSYEQYF. CDR3 DNA sequence: TGTGCCAGCAGCCAATCGGAGGGGATAAGCTCCTACGAGCAGTACTTC.

Only a few counts were recorded for this clone. The J gene is TRBJ1-2, the V gene TRBV7-2; D possibly corresponds to TRBD1 (5 bases). The V and J ends lost 4 bases and 8 bases respectively, with 20 bases between them. The CDR3 has 15 residues. Looked up from germline, CDR1 is SGHTA and CDR2 is FQGNSA. The CDR3 nucleotides read TGTGCCAGCAGCTCTAGACGGGGGGTAGGTTCAGGCTACACCTTC. Its translation is CASSSRRGVGSGYTF.

This clone was detected a few times. The chain employs TRBV28 and TRBJ1-1; D ambiguous. Between the trimmed V and J ends, which lost 2 bases and 4 bases, there was a span of 11 bases. The CDR3 has 14 residues. Germline CDR1 and CDR2: MDHEN and SYDVKM. This chain's CDR3 is CASSLTLRRTEAFF. Written as DNA, the CDR3 is TGTGCCAGCAGTTTAACACTAAGGCGCACTGAAGCTTTCTTT.

This clone was recorded a few times. J is TRBJ2-7 and V is TRBV20-1; possible D gene TRBD1, 6 bases. The CDR3 covers 11 residues. Germline V gene sequence: CDR1 DFQATT, CDR2 SNEGSKA (reference sequence). The V and J ends lost 4 bases and 2 bases respectively, with 6 bases between them. The CDR3 DNA sequence: TGCAGTGCTAACAGGGCCTACGAGCAGTACTTC. Protein product: CSANRAYEQYF.

The V gene is TRBV5-1, the J gene TRBJ2-7; 7 bases match TRBD1. V lost 4 bases to trimming and J lost 5 bases; unmatched junction nucleotides: 6. The CDR3 loop spans 13 amino acids. CDR1 is SGHRS, CDR2 YFSETQ, per germline. CDR3 coding DNA: TGCGCCAGCAGCAGACCGACAGGGAACGAGCAGTACTTC. This translates into CASSRPTGNEQYF.

This chain connects TRBV28 to TRBJ2-5; the D gene is possibly TRBD1 (6 bases). The germline CDR1 and CDR2 sequences are MDHEN and SYDVKM. This CDR3 is 17 amino acids long. The germline V and J ends were trimmed by 2 bases and 2 bases, with 18 bases remaining between them. In nucleotides, the CDR3 is TGTGCCAGCAGTTTACTAGGGCGACAGGTCGGGCAAGAGACCCAGTACTTC. This encodes CASSLLGRQVGQETQYF.

Only a few counts were recorded for this clone. The chain carries TRBV2 and TRBJ1-2; the D is unclear. Trimming cost V 8 bases and J 1 base, with 11 bases left between them. This CDR3 region has 13 residues. Germline V CDR1 and CDR2: SNHLY, FYNNEI. CDR3 nucleotides: TGTGCCAGCGGTTTCGAACTTAACTATGGCTACACCTTC. Protein product: CASGFELNYGYTF.

This clone was seen only a few times. The V gene is TRBV30, the J gene TRBJ1-2; TRBD1 is a possible D gene (5 bases). CDR1 is GTSNPN, CDR2 SVGIG, per germline (reference sequence). This CDR3 has 15 residues. The ends were cut back, 0 bases at V and 8 bases at J, with 19 bases in the middle. In nucleotides, the CDR3 is TGTGCCTGGAGTGTAACAGGCGGGGATTTAAGAGGCTACACCTTC. Its translation: CAWSVTGGDLRGYTF.

The chain combines TRBV7-2 with TRBJ2-4, with 9 bases lining up with TRBD2. The junction had 3 bases not matched to a gene; V was cut back by 6 bases and J by 0 bases. CDR3 size: 15 residues. Germline V gene lookup returns CDR1 SGHTA and CDR2 FQGNSA. CDR3 nucleotide sequence: TGTGCCAGCAGGCGGGGGGGCCTAGCCAAAAACATTCAGTACTTC. Its protein is CASRRGGLAKNIQYF.

V gene TRBV5-1 combines with J gene TRBJ1-2, with 7 bases aligning to TRBD1. CDR1 and CDR2 (germline): SGHRS, YFSETQ. The J segment lost 6 bases and the V segment lost 4 bases, leaving 9 bases of the junction unmatched. The CDR3 length is 14 residues. CDR3 in amino acids: CASSLETGQDGYTF. CDR3 DNA sequence: TGCGCCAGCAGCCTGGAGACAGGGCAGGATGGCTACACCTTC.

Only a few counts were recorded for this clone. This rearrangement joins TRBV28 to TRBJ2-5; no clear D. Looked up from germline, CDR1 is MDHEN and CDR2 is SYDVKM. This CDR3 has 13 residues. V was trimmed by 4 bases and J by 4 bases, leaving 10 bases between them. The CDR3 loop is CASSSRTPETQYF. The CDR3 nucleotides are TGTGCCAGCAGTTCCAGAACACCAGAGACCCAGTACTTC.